This T cell receptor beta chain was sequenced during a study of blood T cell repertoires in COVID-19. Study summary: Whether acute or convalescent, the COVID-19 samples came from the United States, Italy and Spain.

The repertoire was sequenced with immunoSEQ multiplex PCR; TCRdb's copy has only in-frame clones and lacks some. The profile shows 60,000 to 90,000 clones, about 74% of them singletons. The CDR3 is 16 residues long. Germline V gives CDR1 SGHTA, CDR2 FQGNSA. V trimming: 5 bases; J trimming: 7 bases; junction bases outside the gene matches: 16. The chain joins TRBV7-2 to TRBJ2-7; 8 nucleotides line up with TRBD1. The clonotype originates from a human donor with acute or convalescent COVID-19. The donor label of this sample is uncertain. Material: peripheral blood. CDR3 sequence reads: CASSVLQGVKGYEQYF. CDR3 sequence (DNA): TGTGCCAGCAGCGTCCTACAGGGGGTAAAGGGTTATGAGCAGTACTTC.